The rows below give T cell receptor beta chains drawn from one sample of a study of beta chain features in type 1 diabetes. Some clones are missing from TCRdb's copy, which holds only in-frame ones; the method was immunoSEQ multiplex PCR. The sample yields 400,000 or so clones, roughly 12% seen once. Sequenced: naive CD4+ T cells from blood. All receptors derive from a young woman with type 1 diabetes. CDR3s include the opening cysteine and the closing phenylalanine or tryptophan. D genes are given only for firm matches. For some rows the clone size is stated as once, few or many, or as a class when expanded; others skip it.

j_call: TRBJ2-3; clone_size: -; v_call: TRBV5-1; d_call: -; cdr3_aa: CASSSTGDTQYF; cdr3_nt: TGCGCCAGCAGCTCCACGGGGGATACGCAGTATTTT
j_call: TRBJ1-1; clone_size: -; v_call: TRBV7-9; d_call: -; cdr3_aa: CASSLRQAGGTEAFF; cdr3_nt: TGTGCCAGCAGCTTACGGCAGGCGGGGGGCACTGAAGCTTTCTTT
j_call: TRBJ1-6; clone_size: few; v_call: TRBV15; d_call: TRBD1; cdr3_aa: CATSIDRDSPLHF; cdr3_nt: TGTGCCACCAGCATAGACAGGGATTCACCCCTCCACTTT
j_call: TRBJ1-4; clone_size: -; v_call: TRBV7-6; d_call: -; cdr3_aa: CASSLAASTNEKLFF; cdr3_nt: TGTGCCAGCAGCTTAGCAGCCTCAACTAATGAAAAACTGTTTTTT
j_call: TRBJ2-2; clone_size: few; v_call: TRBV9; d_call: TRBD2; cdr3_aa: CASDTSGRITGELFF; cdr3_nt: TGTGCCAGCGATACTAGCGGGAGGATCACCGGGGAGCTGTTTTTT
j_call: TRBJ2-7; clone_size: few; v_call: TRBV25-1; d_call: -; cdr3_aa: CASISTGSYEQYF; cdr3_nt: TGTGCCAGCATATCTACAGGATCCTACGAGCAGTACTTC
j_call: TRBJ1-2; clone_size: -; v_call: TRBV4-2; d_call: -; cdr3_aa: CASSQADYGYTF; cdr3_nt: TGTGCCAGCAGCCAAGCGGACTATGGCTACACCTTC
j_call: TRBJ2-7; clone_size: -; v_call: TRBV15; d_call: TRBD1; cdr3_aa: CATSRGGQGAYEQYF; cdr3_nt: TGTGCCACCAGCAGAGGTGGACAGGGCGCCTACGAGCAGTACTTC
j_call: TRBJ2-1; clone_size: -; v_call: TRBV19; d_call: TRBD2; cdr3_aa: CASSRGWGGDYNEQFF; cdr3_nt: TGTGCCAGTAGTCGCGGATGGGGAGGGGACTACAATGAGCAGTTCTTC
j_call: TRBJ2-7; clone_size: -; v_call: TRBV7-9; d_call: TRBD1; cdr3_aa: CASSLRSDRGVSYEQYF; cdr3_nt: TGTGCCAGCAGCTTAAGGTCGGACAGGGGTGTCTCCTACGAGCAGTACTTC
j_call: TRBJ2-7; clone_size: -; v_call: TRBV9; d_call: TRBD2; cdr3_aa: CASSVLSGTPYEQYF; cdr3_nt: TGTGCCAGCAGCGTGTTAAGCGGGACGCCCTACGAGCAGTACTTC
j_call: TRBJ2-5; clone_size: few; v_call: TRBV4-1; d_call: -; cdr3_aa: CASSRLSQETQYF; cdr3_nt: TGCGCCAGCAGTAGACTGTCACAAGAGACCCAGTACTTC
j_call: TRBJ2-3; clone_size: -; v_call: TRBV7-9; d_call: TRBD2; cdr3_aa: CASSARLFLAGVRTDTQYF; cdr3_nt: TGTGCCAGCAGCGCCCGACTTTTTCTAGCGGGAGTCCGCACAGATACGCAGTATTTT
j_call: TRBJ2-7; clone_size: -; v_call: TRBV7-2; d_call: -; cdr3_aa: CASKNTGTDYEQYF; cdr3_nt: TGTGCCAGCAAAAATACAGGGACGGACTACGAGCAGTACTTC
j_call: TRBJ2-1; clone_size: -; v_call: TRBV5-6; d_call: -; cdr3_aa: CASSAGRTNEQFF; cdr3_nt: TGTGCCAGCAGCGCGGGACGGACTAATGAGCAGTTCTTC
j_call: TRBJ2-7; clone_size: -; v_call: TRBV5-1; d_call: -; cdr3_aa: CASSLEGEQYF; cdr3_nt: TGCGCCAGCAGCTTGGAGGGGGAGCAGTACTTC
j_call: TRBJ1-1; clone_size: -; v_call: TRBV11-2; d_call: TRBD1; cdr3_aa: CASSSTGATEAFF; cdr3_nt: TGTGCCAGCAGCTCCACAGGGGCCACTGAAGCTTTCTTT
j_call: TRBJ2-7; clone_size: few; v_call: TRBV9; d_call: TRBD1; cdr3_aa: CASSATGTGAYEQYF; cdr3_nt: TGTGCCAGCAGCGCCACCGGGACAGGGGCCTACGAGCAGTACTTC
j_call: TRBJ2-1; clone_size: few; v_call: TRBV5-4; d_call: TRBD2; cdr3_aa: CASSDLAGGYNEQFF; cdr3_nt: TGTGCCAGCAGCGACTTAGCGGGGGGTTACAATGAGCAGTTCTTC
j_call: TRBJ2-3; clone_size: -; v_call: TRBV5-8; d_call: -; cdr3_aa: CASSLGTSTDTQYF; cdr3_nt: TGTGCCAGCAGCTTGGGGACAAGCACAGATACGCAGTATTTT
j_call: TRBJ2-5; clone_size: few; v_call: TRBV10-3; d_call: -; cdr3_aa: CAISPGTSQETQYF; cdr3_nt: TGTGCCATCAGCCCCGGGACTTCTCAAGAGACCCAGTACTTC
j_call: TRBJ2-3; clone_size: few; v_call: TRBV7-2; d_call: TRBD2; cdr3_aa: CASSPGLAGDTQYF; cdr3_nt: TGTGCCAGCAGCCCTGGGCTAGCGGGAGATACGCAGTATTTT
j_call: TRBJ2-7; clone_size: -; v_call: TRBV18; d_call: TRBD2; cdr3_aa: CASSRMAGGPDEQYF; cdr3_nt: TGTGCCAGCTCGCGAATGGCGGGAGGGCCCGACGAGCAGTACTTC
j_call: TRBJ1-2; clone_size: -; v_call: TRBV25-1; d_call: TRBD1; cdr3_aa: CASSESGGDYGYTF; cdr3_nt: TGTGCCAGCAGTGAGTCAGGGGGCGACTATGGCTACACCTTC
j_call: TRBJ1-3; clone_size: few; v_call: TRBV29-1; d_call: -; cdr3_aa: CSVGSTGYPGNTIYF; cdr3_nt: TGCAGCGTGGGATCTACAGGGTATCCTGGAAACACCATATATTTT
j_call: TRBJ1-2; clone_size: -; v_call: TRBV29-1; d_call: -; cdr3_aa: CSVVTRIDGYTF; cdr3_nt: TGCAGCGTTGTCACCAGAATCGATGGCTACACCTTC
j_call: TRBJ1-1; clone_size: -; v_call: TRBV30; d_call: TRBD1; cdr3_aa: CAWSGDRGRGTEAFF; cdr3_nt: TGTGCCTGGAGTGGAGACAGGGGGCGAGGGACTGAAGCTTTCTTT
j_call: TRBJ1-5; clone_size: -; v_call: TRBV7-2; d_call: -; cdr3_aa: CASSLLGAHQPQHF; cdr3_nt: TGTGCCAGCAGCTTACTAGGGGCTCATCAGCCCCAGCATTTT
j_call: TRBJ2-1; clone_size: -; v_call: TRBV7-2; d_call: -; cdr3_aa: CASSLDASTYNEQFF; cdr3_nt: TGTGCCAGCAGCTTAGACGCTAGCACATACAATGAGCAGTTCTTC
j_call: TRBJ1-1; clone_size: -; v_call: TRBV28; d_call: -; cdr3_aa: CASTGGGGTEAFF; cdr3_nt: TGTGCCAGCACTGGCGGGGGGGGCACTGAAGCTTTCTTT
j_call: TRBJ2-3; clone_size: -; v_call: TRBV19; d_call: -; cdr3_aa: CASSIELSYTQYF; cdr3_nt: TGTGCCAGTAGTATAGAGCTATCTTATACGCAGTATTTT
j_call: TRBJ2-1; clone_size: -; v_call: TRBV29-1; d_call: -; cdr3_aa: CSVASRLRNEQFF; cdr3_nt: TGCAGCGTTGCCTCTAGGTTGAGGAATGAGCAGTTCTTC